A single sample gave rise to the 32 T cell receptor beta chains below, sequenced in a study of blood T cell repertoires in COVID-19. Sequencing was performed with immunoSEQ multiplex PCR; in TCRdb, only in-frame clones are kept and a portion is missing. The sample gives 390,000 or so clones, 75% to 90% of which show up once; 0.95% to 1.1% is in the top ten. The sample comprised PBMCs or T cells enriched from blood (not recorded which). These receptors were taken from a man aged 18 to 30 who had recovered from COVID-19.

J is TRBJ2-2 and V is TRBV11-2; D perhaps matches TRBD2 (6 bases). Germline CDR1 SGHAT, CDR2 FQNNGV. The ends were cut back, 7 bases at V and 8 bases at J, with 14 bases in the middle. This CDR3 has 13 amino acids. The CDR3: CASNGGTAGELFF. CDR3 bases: TGTGCCAGCAACGGCGGGACGGCGGGGGAGCTGTTTTTT.

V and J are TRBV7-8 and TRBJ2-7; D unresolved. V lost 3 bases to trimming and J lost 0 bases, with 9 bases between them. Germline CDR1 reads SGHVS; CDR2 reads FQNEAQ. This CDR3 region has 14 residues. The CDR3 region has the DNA TGTGCCAGCAGCTTCAACTCCGTCTCCTACGAGCAGTACTTC. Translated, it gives CASSFNSVSYEQYF.

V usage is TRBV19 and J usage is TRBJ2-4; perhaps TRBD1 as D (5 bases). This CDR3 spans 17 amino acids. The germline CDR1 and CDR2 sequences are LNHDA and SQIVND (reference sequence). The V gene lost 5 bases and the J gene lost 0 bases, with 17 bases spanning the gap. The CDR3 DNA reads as TGTGCCAGTAGTCAGGGCTACGGAACCTTAGCCAAAAACATTCAGTACTTC. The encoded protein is CASSQGYGTLAKNIQYF.

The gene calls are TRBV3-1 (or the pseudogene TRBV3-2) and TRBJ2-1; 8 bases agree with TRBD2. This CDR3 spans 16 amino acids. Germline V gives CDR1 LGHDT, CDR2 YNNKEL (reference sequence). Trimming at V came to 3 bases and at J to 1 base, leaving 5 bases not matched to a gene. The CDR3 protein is CASSQELADSYNEQFF. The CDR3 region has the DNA TGTGCCAGCAGCCAGGAACTAGCGGATTCCTACAATGAGCAGTTCTTC.

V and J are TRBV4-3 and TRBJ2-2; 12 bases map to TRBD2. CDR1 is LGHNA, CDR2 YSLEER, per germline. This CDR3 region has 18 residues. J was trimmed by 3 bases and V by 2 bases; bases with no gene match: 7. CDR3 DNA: TGCGCCAGCAGCCAACTAGCGGGAGGGCCACGGGACACCGGGGAGCTGTTTTTT. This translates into CASSQLAGGPRDTGELFF.

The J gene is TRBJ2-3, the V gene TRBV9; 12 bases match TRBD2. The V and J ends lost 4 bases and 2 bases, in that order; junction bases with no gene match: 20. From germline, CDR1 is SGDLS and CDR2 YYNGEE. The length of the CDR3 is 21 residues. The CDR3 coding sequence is TGTGCCAGCAGCCCTAACGATGCTAGCGGGGGGGCGCGTGAGCCCACAGATACGCAGTATTTT. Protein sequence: CASSPNDASGGAREPTDTQYF.

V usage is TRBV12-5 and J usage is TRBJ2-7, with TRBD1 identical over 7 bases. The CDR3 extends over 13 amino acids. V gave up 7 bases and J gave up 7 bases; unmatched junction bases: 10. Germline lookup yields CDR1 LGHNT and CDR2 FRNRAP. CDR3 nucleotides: TGTGCTAGTGACCCCGGGACAGTGGGAGAGCAGTACTTC. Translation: CASDPGTVGEQYF.

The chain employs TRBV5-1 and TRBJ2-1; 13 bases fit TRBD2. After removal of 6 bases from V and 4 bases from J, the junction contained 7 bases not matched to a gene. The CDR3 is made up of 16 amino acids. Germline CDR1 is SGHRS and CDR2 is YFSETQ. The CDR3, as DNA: TGCGCCAGCACCACTACGACTAGCGGGAGGTACAATGAGCAGTTCTTC. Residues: CASTTTTSGRYNEQFF.

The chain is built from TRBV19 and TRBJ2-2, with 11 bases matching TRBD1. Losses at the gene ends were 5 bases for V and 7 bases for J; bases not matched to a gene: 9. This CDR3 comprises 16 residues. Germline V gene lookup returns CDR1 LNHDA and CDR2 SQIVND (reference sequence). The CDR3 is CASSPFPGQGVGELFF. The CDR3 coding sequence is TGTGCCAGTAGTCCTTTTCCGGGACAGGGGGTCGGGGAGCTGTTTTTT.

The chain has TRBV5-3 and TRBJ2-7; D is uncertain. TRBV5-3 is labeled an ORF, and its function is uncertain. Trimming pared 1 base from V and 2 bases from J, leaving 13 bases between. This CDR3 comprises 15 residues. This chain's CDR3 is CARSLSPAVTYEQYF. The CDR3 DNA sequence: TGTGCCAGAAGCTTGAGTCCCGCAGTCACCTACGAGCAGTACTTC.

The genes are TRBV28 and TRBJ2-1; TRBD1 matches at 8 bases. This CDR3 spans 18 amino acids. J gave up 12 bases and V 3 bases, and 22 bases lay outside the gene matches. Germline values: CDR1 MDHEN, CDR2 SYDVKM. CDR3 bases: TGTGCCAGCAGTTTGAGAGGACTCGGACAGGGTAGCCCCCTTTTGCAGTTCTTC. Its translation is CASSLRGLGQGSPLLQFF.

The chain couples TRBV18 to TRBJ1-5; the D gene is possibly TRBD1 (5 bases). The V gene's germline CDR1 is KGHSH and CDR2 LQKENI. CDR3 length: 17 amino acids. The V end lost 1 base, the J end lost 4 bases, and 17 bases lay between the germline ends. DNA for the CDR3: TGTGCCAGCTCACCACAATCGCGCGGGGGGTTTAATCAGCCCCAGCATTTT. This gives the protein CASSPQSRGGFNQPQHF.

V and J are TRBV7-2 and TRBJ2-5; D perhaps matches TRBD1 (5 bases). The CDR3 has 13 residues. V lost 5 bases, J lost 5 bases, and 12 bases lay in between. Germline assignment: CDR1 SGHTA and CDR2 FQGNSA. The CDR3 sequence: CASSLQGFETQYF. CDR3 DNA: TGTGCCAGCAGCCTGCAGGGTTTTGAGACCCAGTACTTC.

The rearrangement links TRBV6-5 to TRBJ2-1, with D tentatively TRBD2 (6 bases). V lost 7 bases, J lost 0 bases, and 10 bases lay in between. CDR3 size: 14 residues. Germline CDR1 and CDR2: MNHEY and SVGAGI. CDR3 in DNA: TGTGCCAGCAAGAAGGAGGGCTCCTACAATGAGCAGTTCTTC. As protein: CASKKEGSYNEQFF.

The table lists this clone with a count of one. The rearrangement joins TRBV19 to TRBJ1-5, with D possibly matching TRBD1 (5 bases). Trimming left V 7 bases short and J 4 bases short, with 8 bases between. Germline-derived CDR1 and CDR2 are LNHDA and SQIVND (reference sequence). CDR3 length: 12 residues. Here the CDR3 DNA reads TGTGCCAGTAATCAGGGAAATCAGCCCCAGCATTTT. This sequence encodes CASNQGNQPQHF.

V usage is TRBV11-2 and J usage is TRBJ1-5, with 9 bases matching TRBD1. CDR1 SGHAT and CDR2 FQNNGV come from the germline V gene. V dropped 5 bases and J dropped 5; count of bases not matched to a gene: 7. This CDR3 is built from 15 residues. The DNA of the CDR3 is TGTGCCAGCAGCGGGGGACAGGGAAGGGATCAGCCCCAGCATTTT. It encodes CASSGGQGRDQPQHF. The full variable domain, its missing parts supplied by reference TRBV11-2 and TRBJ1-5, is EAGVAQSPRYKIIEKRQSVAFWCNPISGHATLYWYQQILGQGPKLLIQFQNNGVVDDSQLPKDRFSAERLKGVDSTLKIQPAKLEDSAVYLCASSGGQGRDQPQHFGDGTRLSIL.

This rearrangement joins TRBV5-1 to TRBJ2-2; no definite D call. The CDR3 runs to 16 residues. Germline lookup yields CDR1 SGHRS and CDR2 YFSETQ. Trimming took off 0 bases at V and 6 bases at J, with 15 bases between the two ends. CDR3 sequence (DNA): TGCGCCAGCAGCTTGGTAGGAACATACCAGGCCGGGGAGCTGTTTTTT. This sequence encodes CASSLVGTYQAGELFF.

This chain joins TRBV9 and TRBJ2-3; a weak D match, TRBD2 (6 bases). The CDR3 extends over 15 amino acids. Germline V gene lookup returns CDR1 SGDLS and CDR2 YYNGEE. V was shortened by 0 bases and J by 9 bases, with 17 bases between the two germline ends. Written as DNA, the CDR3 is TGTGCCAGCAGCGTAGAGGGGACTGTAGGTGAAACGCAGTATTTT. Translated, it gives CASSVEGTVGETQYF.

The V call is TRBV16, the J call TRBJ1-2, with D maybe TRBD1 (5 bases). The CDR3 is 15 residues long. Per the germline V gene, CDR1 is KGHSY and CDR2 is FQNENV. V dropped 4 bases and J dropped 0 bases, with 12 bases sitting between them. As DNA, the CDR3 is TGTGCCAGCAGCCTTACGCAGGGTACTAACTATGGCTACACCTTC. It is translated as CASSLTQGTNYGYTF.

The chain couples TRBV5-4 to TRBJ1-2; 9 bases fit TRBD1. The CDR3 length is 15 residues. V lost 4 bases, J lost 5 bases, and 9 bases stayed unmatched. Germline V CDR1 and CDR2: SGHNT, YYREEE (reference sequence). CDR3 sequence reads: CASSAGQGKGYGYTF. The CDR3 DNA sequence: TGTGCCAGCAGCGCGGGACAGGGCAAGGGATATGGCTACACCTTC.

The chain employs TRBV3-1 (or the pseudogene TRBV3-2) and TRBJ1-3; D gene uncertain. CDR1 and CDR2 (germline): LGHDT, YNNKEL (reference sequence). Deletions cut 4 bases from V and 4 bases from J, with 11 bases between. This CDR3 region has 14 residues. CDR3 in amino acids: CASSPGVRGNTIYF. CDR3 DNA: TGTGCCAGCAGCCCGGGAGTTCGCGGAAACACCATATATTTT.

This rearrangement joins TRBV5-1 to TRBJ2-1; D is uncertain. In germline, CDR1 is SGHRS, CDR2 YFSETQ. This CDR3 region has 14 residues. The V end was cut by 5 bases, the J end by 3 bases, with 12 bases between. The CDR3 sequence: CASSPGDHYNEQFF. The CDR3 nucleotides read TGCGCCAGCAGTCCCGGAGACCACTACAATGAGCAGTTCTTC. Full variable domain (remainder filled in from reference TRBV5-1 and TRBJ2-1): KAGVTQTPRYLIKTRGQQVTLSCSPISGHRSVSWYQQTPGQGLQFLFEYFSETQRNKGNFPGRFSGRQFSNSRSEMNVSTLELGDSALYLCASSPGDHYNEQFFGPGTRLTVL.

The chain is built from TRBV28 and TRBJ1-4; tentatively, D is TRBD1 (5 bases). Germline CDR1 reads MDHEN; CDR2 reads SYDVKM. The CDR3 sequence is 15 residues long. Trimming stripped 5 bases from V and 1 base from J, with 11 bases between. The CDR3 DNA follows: TGTGCCAGCAGTGTAGGGGTGGGAACTAATGAAAAACTGTTTTTT. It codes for CASSVGVGTNEKLFF.

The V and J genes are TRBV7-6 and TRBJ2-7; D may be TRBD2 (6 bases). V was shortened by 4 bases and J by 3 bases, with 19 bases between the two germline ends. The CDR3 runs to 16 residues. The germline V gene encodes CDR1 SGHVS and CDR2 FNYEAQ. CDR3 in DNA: TGTGCCAGCAGCTCAATCCTCTCTCGGGAGATCTACGAGCAGTACTTC. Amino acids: CASSSILSREIYEQYF. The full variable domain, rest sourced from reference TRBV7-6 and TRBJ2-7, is GAGVSQSPRYKVTKRGQDVALRCDPISGHVSLYWYRQALGQGPEFLTYFNYEAQQDKSGLPNDRFSAERPEGSISTLTIQRTEQRDSAMYRCASSSILSREIYEQYFGPGTRLTVT.

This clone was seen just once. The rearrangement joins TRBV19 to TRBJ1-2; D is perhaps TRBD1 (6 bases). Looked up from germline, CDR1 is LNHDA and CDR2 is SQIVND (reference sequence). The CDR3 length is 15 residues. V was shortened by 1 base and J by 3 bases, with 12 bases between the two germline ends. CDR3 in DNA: TGTGCCAGTAGTATAGGAAGGACAGTGTACTATGGCTACACCTTC. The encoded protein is CASSIGRTVYYGYTF.

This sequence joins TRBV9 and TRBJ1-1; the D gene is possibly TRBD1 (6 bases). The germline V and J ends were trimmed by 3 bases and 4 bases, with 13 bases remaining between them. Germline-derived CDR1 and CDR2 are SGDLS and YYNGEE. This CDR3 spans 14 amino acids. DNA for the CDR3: TGTGCCAGCAGCGAGGGGGAGAAGAGCACTGAAGCTTTCTTT. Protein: CASSEGEKSTEAFF.

The CDR3 here is CASSLGTGYTGELFF. The CDR3 nucleotides read TGCGCCAGCAGCTTGGGGACAGGGTACACCGGGGAGCTGTTTTTT. The chain employs TRBV5-1 and TRBJ2-2; 8 nucleotides agree with TRBD1. The V gene end was trimmed by 0 bases and the J gene end by 3 bases; junction bases not matched to a gene: 1. This CDR3 has 15 amino acids. Germline V gene data show CDR1 as SGHRS and CDR2 as YFSETQ.

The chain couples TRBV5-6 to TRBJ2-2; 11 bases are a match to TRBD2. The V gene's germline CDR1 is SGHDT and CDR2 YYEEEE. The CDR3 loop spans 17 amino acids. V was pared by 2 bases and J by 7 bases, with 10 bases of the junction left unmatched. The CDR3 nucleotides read TGTGCCAGCAGCTTAATAGCGGGAGGGCCGGTAGGCGGGGAGCTGTTTTTT. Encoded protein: CASSLIAGGPVGGELFF.

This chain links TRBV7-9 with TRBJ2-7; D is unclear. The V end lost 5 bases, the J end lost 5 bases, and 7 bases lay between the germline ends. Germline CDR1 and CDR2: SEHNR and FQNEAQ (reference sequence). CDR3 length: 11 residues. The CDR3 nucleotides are TGTGCCAGCAGCCCCCTAAACGAGCAGTACTTC. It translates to CASSPLNEQYF.

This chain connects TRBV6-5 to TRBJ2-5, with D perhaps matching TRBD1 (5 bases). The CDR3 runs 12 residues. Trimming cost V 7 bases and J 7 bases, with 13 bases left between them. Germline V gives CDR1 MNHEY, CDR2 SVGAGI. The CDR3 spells CASKPGIGTQYF. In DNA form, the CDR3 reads TGTGCCAGCAAACCAGGGATCGGGACCCAGTACTTC.

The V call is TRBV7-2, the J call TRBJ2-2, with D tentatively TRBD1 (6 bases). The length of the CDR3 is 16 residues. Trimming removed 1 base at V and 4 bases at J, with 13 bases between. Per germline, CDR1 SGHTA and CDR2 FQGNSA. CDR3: CASSLGQGRATGELFF. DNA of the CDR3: TGTGCCAGCAGCTTAGGGCAGGGGCGGGCCACCGGGGAGCTGTTTTTT.

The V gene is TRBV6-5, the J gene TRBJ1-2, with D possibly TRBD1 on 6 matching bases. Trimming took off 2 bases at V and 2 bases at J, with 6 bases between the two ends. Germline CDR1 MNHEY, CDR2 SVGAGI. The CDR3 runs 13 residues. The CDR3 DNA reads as TGTGCCAGCAGTTACGGACAGAACTATGGCTACACCTTC. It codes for CASSYGQNYGYTF.